Included here is one T cell receptor (beta chain) sequence, with context. The antigen is not known. The time point here: healthy volunteer bleed at 6 weeks. Unseparated into fractions, whole blood served as the source from which total RNA was extracted. There are 18 residues in the CDR3. J lost 0 bases, V lost 5 bases, and 11 bases had no gene match. Germline CDR1 is SGHVS and CDR2 is FNYEAQ. This entry comes from a study of human T cells and chemical hapten exposure. Notes on the study in general: Following DPC sensitization, TCRs present above 1 in 1000 frequency showed no change.

In TCRdb, the RACE reads were re-called with MiXCR into one record per CDR3 protein. The table has approximately 81,000 distinct CDR3 sequences, roughly 8.7% seen once. This TCR came from a male donor in good health. Some clones in this sample may be carry-over from other donors' samples. This chain connects TRBV7-6 to TRBJ2-3, with 10 bases fitting TRBD2. Sequenced material: whole blood. CDR3 nucleotide sequence: TGTGCCAGCAGCCCGCGAAAGAGCGGGAGGGCCAGCACAGATACGCAGTATTTT. Amino acids: CASSPRKSGRASTDTQYF.